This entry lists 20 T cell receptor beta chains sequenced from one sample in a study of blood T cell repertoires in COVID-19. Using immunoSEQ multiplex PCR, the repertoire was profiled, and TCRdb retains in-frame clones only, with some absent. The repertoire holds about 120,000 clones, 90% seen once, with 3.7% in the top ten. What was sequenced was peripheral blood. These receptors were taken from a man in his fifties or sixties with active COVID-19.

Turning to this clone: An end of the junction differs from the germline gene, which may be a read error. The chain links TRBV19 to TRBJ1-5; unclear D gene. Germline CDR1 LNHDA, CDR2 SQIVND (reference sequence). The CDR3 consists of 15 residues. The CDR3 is CASSLDVNSNQPQHF. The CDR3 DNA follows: TGTGCCAGTAGTCTAGACGTTAATAGCAATCAGCCCCAGCATTTT. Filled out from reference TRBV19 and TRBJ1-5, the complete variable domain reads DGGITQSPKYLFRKEGQNVTLSCEQNLNHDAMYWYRQDPGQGLRLIYYSQIVNDFQKGDIAEGYSVSREKKESFPLTVTSAQKNPTAFYLCASSLDVNSNQPQHFGDGTRLSIL.

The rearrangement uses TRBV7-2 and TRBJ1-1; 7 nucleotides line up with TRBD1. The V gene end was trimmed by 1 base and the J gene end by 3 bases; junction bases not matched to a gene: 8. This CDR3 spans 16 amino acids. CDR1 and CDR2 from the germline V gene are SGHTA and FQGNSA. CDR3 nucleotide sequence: TGTGCCAGCAGCTTAGGGTTGGCAGGGGGAGACACTGAAGCTTTCTTT. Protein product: CASSLGLAGGDTEAFF.

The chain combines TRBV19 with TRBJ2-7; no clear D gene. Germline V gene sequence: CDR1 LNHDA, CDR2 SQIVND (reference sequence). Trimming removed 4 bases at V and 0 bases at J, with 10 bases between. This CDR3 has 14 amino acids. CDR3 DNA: TGTGCCAGTAGTACAGGAACTCCCTCCTACGAGCAGTACTTC. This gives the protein CASSTGTPSYEQYF.

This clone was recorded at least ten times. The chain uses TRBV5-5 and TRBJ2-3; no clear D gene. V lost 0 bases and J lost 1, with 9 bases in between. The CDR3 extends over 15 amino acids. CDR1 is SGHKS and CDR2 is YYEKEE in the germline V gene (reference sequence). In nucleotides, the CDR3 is TGTGCCAGCAGCTTGGCCTCGTTAGGCACAGATACGCAGTATTTT. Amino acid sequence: CASSLASLGTDTQYF.

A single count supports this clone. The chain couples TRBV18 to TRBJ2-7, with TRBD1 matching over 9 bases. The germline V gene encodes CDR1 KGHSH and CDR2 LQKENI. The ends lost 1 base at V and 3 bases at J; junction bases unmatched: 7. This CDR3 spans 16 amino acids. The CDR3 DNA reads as TGTGCCAGCTCACCACAGTTTGGGACAGGGCTCTACGAGCAGTACTTC. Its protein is CASSPQFGTGLYEQYF.

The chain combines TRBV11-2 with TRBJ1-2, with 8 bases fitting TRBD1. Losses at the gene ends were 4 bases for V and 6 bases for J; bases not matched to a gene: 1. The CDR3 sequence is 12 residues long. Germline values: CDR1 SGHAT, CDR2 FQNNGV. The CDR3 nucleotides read TGTGCCAGCAGCTCAGGGGGCGATGGCTACACCTTC. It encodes CASSSGGDGYTF.

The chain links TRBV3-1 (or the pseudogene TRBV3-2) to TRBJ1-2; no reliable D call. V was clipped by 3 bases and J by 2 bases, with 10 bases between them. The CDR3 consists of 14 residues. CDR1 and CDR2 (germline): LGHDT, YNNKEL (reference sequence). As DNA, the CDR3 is TGTGCCAGCAGCCAGTTGACAAGAAACTATGGCTACACCTTC. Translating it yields CASSQLTRNYGYTF.

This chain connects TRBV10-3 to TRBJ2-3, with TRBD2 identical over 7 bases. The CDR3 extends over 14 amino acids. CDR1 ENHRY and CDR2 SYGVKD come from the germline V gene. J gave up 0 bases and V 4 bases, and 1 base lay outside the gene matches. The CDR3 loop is CAISGGLSTDTQYF. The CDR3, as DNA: TGTGCCATCAGTGGGGGACTAAGCACAGATACGCAGTATTTT.

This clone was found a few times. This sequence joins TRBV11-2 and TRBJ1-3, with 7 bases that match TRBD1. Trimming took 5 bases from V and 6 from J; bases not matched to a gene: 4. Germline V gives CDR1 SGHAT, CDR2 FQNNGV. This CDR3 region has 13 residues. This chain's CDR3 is CASSPDRVNTIYF. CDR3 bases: TGTGCCAGCAGCCCCGACAGGGTAAACACCATATATTTT.

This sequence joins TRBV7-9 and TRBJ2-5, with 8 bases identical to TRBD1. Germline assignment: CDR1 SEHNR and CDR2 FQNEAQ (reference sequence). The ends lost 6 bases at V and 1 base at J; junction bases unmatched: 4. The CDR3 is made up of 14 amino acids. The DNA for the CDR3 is TGTGCCAGCAGGACAACAGGGGGCCAAGAGACCCAGTACTTC. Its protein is CASRTTGGQETQYF.

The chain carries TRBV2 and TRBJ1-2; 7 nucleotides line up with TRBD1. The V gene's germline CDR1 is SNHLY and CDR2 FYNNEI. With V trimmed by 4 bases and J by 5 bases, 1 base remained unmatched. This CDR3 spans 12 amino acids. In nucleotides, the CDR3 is TGTGCCAGCAGTGTGGACAGGTATGGCTACACCTTC. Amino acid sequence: CASSVDRYGYTF.

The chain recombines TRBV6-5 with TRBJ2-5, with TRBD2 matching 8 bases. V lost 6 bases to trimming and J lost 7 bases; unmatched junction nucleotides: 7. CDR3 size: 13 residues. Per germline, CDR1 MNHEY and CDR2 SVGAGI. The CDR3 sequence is CASSRTSGGTQYF. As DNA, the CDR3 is TGTGCCAGCAGCCGAACTAGCGGAGGGACCCAGTACTTC.

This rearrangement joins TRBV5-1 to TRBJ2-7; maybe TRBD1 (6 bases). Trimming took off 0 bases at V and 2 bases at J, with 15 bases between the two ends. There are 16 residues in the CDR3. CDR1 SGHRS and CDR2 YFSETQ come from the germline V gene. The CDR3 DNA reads TGCGCCAGCAGCTTGGCCCCACAGGGCCCTCCCTACGAGCAGTACTTC. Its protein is CASSLAPQGPPYEQYF.

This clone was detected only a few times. The CDR3 DNA sequence: TGTGCCAGCACGGGACTTCTGGGCGACGAGCAGTACTTC. Amino acids: CASTGLLGDEQYF. The chain has TRBV18 and TRBJ2-7; possible D gene TRBD2, 6 bases. CDR3 size: 13 residues. Trimming left V 8 bases short and J 5 bases short, with 16 bases between. Germline V gene data show CDR1 as KGHSH and CDR2 as LQKENI. The complete variable domain, with remaining parts taken from reference TRBV18 and TRBJ2-7, reads NAGVMQNPRHLVRRRGQEARLRCSPMKGHSHVYWYRQLPEEGLKFMVYLQKENIIDESGMPKERFSAEFPKEGPSILRIQQVVRGDSAAYFCASTGLLGDEQYFGPGTRLTVT.

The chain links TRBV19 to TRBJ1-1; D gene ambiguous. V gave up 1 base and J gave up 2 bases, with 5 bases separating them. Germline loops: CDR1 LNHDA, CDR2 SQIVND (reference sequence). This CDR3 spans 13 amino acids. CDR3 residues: CASSIARNTEAFF. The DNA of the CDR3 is TGTGCCAGTAGTATAGCCAGAAACACTGAAGCTTTCTTT. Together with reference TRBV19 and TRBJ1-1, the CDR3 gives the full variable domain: DGGITQSPKYLFRKEGQNVTLSCEQNLNHDAMYWYRQDPGQGLRLIYYSQIVNDFQKGDIAEGYSVSREKKESFPLTVTSAQKNPTAFYLCASSIARNTEAFFGQGTRLTVV.

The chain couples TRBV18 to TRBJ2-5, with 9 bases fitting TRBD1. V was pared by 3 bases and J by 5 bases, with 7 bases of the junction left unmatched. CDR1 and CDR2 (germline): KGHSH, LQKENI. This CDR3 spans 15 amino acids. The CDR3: CASSPPTGGGETQYF. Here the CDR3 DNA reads TGTGCCAGCTCACCCCCTACAGGGGGCGGTGAGACCCAGTACTTC.

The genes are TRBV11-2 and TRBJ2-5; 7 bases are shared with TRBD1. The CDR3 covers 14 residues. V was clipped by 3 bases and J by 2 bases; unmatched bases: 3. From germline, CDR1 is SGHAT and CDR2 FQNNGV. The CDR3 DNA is TGTGCCAGCAGCTTTGGGGACAGTCAAGAGACCCAGTACTTC. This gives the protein CASSFGDSQETQYF.

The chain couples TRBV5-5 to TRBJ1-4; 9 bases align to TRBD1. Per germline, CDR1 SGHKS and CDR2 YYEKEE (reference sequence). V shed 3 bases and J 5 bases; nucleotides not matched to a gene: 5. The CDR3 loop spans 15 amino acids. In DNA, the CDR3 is TGTGCCAGCAGCTCAGCCGGGACAGGGAATGAAAAACTGTTTTTT. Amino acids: CASSSAGTGNEKLFF.

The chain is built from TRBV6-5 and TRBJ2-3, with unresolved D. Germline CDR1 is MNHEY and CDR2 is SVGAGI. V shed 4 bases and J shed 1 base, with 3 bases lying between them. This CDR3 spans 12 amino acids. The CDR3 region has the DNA TGTGCCAGCAGTTCTGGCACAGATACGCAGTATTTT. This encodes CASSSGTDTQYF.

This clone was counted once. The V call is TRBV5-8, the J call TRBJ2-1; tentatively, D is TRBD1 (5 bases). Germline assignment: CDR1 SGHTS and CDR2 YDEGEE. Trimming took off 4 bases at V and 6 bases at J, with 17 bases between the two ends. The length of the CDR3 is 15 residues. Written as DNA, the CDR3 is TGTGCCAGCAGCCCCTTTGGGCGACAGACCAATGAGCAGTTCTTC. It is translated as CASSPFGRQTNEQFF.